These 15 T cell receptor beta chains were all obtained from the same sample, sequenced in a study of PD-1 blockade in mismatch repair-deficient tumors. Produced via immunoSEQ multiplex PCR; TCRdb's table is partial and in-frame only. The sample lists about 68,000 clones; around 80% were seen once. The source was peripheral blood, collected 2 weeks after starting pembrolizumab. These receptor sequences come from an adult with mismatch repair-deficient cancer.

The rearrangement uses TRBV7-3 and TRBJ2-3; 8 nucleotides match TRBD1. V dropped 2 bases and J dropped 7; count of bases not matched to a gene: 14. The CDR3 loop spans 17 amino acids. Per germline, CDR1 SGHTA and CDR2 FQGTGA. The CDR3 region is CASSLAGQGGASNTQYF. Written as DNA, the CDR3 is TGTGCCAGCAGCTTAGCAGGACAGGGAGGAGCTTCGAATACGCAGTATTTT. The whole variable domain, filled in from reference TRBV7-3 and TRBJ2-3, reads GAGVSQTPSNKVTEKGKYVELRCDPISGHTALYWYRQSLGQGPEFLIYFQGTGAADDSGLPNDRFFAVRPEGSVSTLKIQRTERGDSAVYLCASSLAGQGGASNTQYFGPGTRLTVL.

The chain couples TRBV5-4 to TRBJ2-7; TRBD1 aligns across 7 bases. Trimming took 9 bases from V and 2 from J; bases not matched to a gene: 11. This CDR3 region has 14 residues. The germline V gene encodes CDR1 SGHNT and CDR2 YYREEE (reference sequence). CDR3 coding DNA: TGTGCCACCCTCCCGGGCCAGGGGGCCTACGAGCAGTACTTC. Translation: CATLPGQGAYEQYF. Filled out from reference TRBV5-4 and TRBJ2-7, the complete variable domain reads ETGVTQSPTHLIKTRGQQVTLRCSSQSGHNTVSWYQQALGQGPQFIFQYYREEENGRGNFPPRFSGLQFPNYSSELNVNALELDDSALYLCATLPGQGAYEQYFGPGTRLTVT.

This clone was counted a few times. This chain links TRBV10-3 with TRBJ2-7, with no clear D. The V gene lost 3 bases and the J gene lost 0 bases, with 6 bases spanning the gap. Germline V lookup: CDR1 ENHRY, CDR2 SYGVKD. This CDR3 has 13 amino acids. CDR3 DNA: TGTGCCATCAGTGAAGGTGTCTCCTACGAGCAGTACTTC. Translation: CAISEGVSYEQYF.

V usage is TRBV6-1 and J usage is TRBJ2-1, with 7 bases lining up with TRBD2. CDR1 is MNHNS and CDR2 is SASEGT in the germline V gene. There are 17 residues in the CDR3. The V and J ends lost 1 base and 5 bases, in that order; junction bases with no gene match: 11. The CDR3 protein is CASSEVFWRETNNEQFF. The CDR3 DNA reads as TGTGCCAGCAGTGAAGTATTCTGGCGGGAGACCAACAATGAGCAGTTCTTC.

The rearrangement links TRBV27 to TRBJ2-1; a weak D match, TRBD1 (5 bases). There are 15 residues in the CDR3. Germline assignment: CDR1 MNHEY and CDR2 SMNVEV (reference sequence). V lost 6 bases and J lost 7, with 19 bases in between. This chain's CDR3 is CASRFYLDSVNEQFF. The CDR3 DNA is TGTGCCAGCAGGTTCTACCTAGACAGCGTAAATGAGCAGTTCTTC.

This clone appeared a single time. The rearrangement joins TRBV7-8 to TRBJ1-5; D not certain. CDR1 is SGHVS and CDR2 is FQNEAQ in the germline V gene. This CDR3 region has 12 residues. The V and J ends lost 4 bases and 2 bases respectively, with 3 bases between them. The CDR3 region has the DNA TGTGCCAGCAGCTCGGGCAATCAGCCCCAGCATTTT. Residues: CASSSGNQPQHF.

This CDR3 reads CASRLGPYEQYF. CDR3 in DNA: TGTGCCAGCCGACTCGGACCTTACGAGCAGTACTTC. The chain uses TRBV7-2 and TRBJ2-7, with D hard to call. V dropped 8 bases and J dropped 4 bases, with 12 bases sitting between them. The CDR3 extends over 12 amino acids. Germline V gene data show CDR1 as SGHTA and CDR2 as FQGNSA.

V is TRBV18 and J is TRBJ2-7, with a possible D match to TRBD2 (5 bases). Germline CDR1 is KGHSH and CDR2 is LQKENI. The V and J ends lost 0 bases and 6 bases respectively, with 12 bases between them. The CDR3 runs to 14 residues. The CDR3 is CASSPPTGSGEQYF. The CDR3 DNA follows: TGTGCCAGCTCACCACCGACGGGAAGTGGCGAGCAGTACTTC.

The gene calls are TRBV18 and TRBJ1-2, with a tentative D call TRBD1 (6 bases). The CDR3 is 14 residues long. Germline V gene sequence: CDR1 KGHSH, CDR2 LQKENI. The V end was cut by 3 bases, the J end by 6 bases, with 14 bases between. CDR3 residues: CASSPDRNSDGYTF. The DNA for the CDR3 is TGTGCCAGCTCACCCGACAGGAATAGCGATGGCTACACCTTC.

V gene TRBV12-5 combines with J gene TRBJ1-1; 7 bases match TRBD1. V lost 6 bases and J lost 1; bases outside the gene matches: 5. Germline CDR1 LGHNT, CDR2 FRNRAP. There are 14 residues in the CDR3. The CDR3 is CASGKDRTNTEAFF. The CDR3 nucleotides are TGTGCTAGTGGAAAGGACAGGACGAACACTGAAGCTTTCTTT.

V is TRBV14 and J is TRBJ1-3; no clear D gene. Between the trimmed V and J ends, which lost 3 bases and 7 bases, there was a span of 13 bases. The CDR3 is made up of 14 amino acids. CDR1 SGHDN and CDR2 FVKESK come from the germline V gene. CDR3 nucleotides: TGTGCCAGCAGCCACGGAGGGTCCGGGAACACCATATATTTT. It encodes CASSHGGSGNTIYF.

The chain is built from TRBV10-3 and TRBJ2-1, with 9 bases matching TRBD2. The V and J ends lost 3 bases and 3 bases, in that order; junction bases with no gene match: 6. The CDR3 is 16 residues long. Per the germline V gene, CDR1 is ENHRY and CDR2 is SYGVKD. CDR3: CAISEAASGNYNEQFF. The CDR3 DNA reads TGTGCCATCAGTGAAGCGGCTAGCGGGAACTACAATGAGCAGTTCTTC.

V is TRBV29-1 and J is TRBJ2-5, with TRBD1 as a possible D gene (6 bases). This CDR3 is built from 13 residues. The germline gives CDR1 SQVTM, CDR2 ANQGSEA. V dropped 4 bases and J dropped 4 bases, with 13 bases sitting between them. In nucleotides, the CDR3 is TGCAGCGTTGTACAGGGAGCCCGAGAGACCCAGTACTTC. Translation gives CSVVQGARETQYF.

The genes are TRBV27 and TRBJ2-5; D call uncertain. CDR1 and CDR2 from the germline V gene are MNHEY and SMNVEV (reference sequence). V lost 2 bases and J lost 5, with 9 bases in between. The CDR3 is 13 amino acids. CDR3 coding DNA: TGTGCCAGCAGTTTAGAGGTGGGCGAGACCCAGTACTTC. This gives the protein CASSLEVGETQYF.

V is TRBV5-4 and J is TRBJ2-5, with 10 nucleotides matching TRBD2. This CDR3 has 17 amino acids. Germline assignment: CDR1 SGHNT and CDR2 YYREEE (reference sequence). The V gene end was trimmed by 4 bases and the J gene end by 9 bases; junction bases not matched to a gene: 18. The CDR3 sequence: CASSQDNGLAVGSSQYF. Here the CDR3 DNA reads TGTGCCAGCAGCCAGGACAATGGACTAGCGGTGGGGTCTTCCCAGTACTTC.